The entry below describes one TCR beta chain. Its antigen is currently unknown. Germline V CDR1 and CDR2: MRHNA, SNTAGT. This CDR3 comprises 13 residues. The V and J ends lost 6 bases and 2 bases, in that order; junction bases with no gene match: 1. Sequenced with the Oncomine TCR Beta short-read assay was DNA taken from cultured CD4+ T cells. TCRdb redid the calling of the PCR reads with MiXCR, one entry per CDR3 protein. The sample includes some 8,900 distinct CDR3 sequences, 59% of them seen just once. This sample is drawn from a study of vaccination and CD4 T cells after COVID-19. Treatment reported: approximately 10-day PBMC culture with coronavirus spike peptide pools or control peptides (ViraFEST assay).

The sample comprised CD4+ T cells from blood, cultured in vitro. The V and J genes are TRBV6-4 and TRBJ1-2; 9 bases match TRBD1. This sequence originates from a human donor who had recovered from COVID-19. Written as DNA, the CDR3 is TGTGCCAGCAGAGACAGGGGGAACTATGGCTACACCTTC. Translated: CASRDRGNYGYTF.